These 15 T cell receptor beta chains share one sample of origin, sequenced in a study of blood T cells in healthy people across ages. With a J-beta primer mix and a sample-barcoded 5' primer, a second PCR ran about 6 to 11 cycles. MiXCR, run by TCRdb on the 5' RACE reads, gives a single entry per CDR3 protein. The table records about 570,000 distinct CDR3 sequences, approximately 30% of them present only once. The sequenced sample consisted of blood. These receptors all come from a woman in her sixties or seventies in good health.

Only a few counts were recorded for this clonotype. This chain uses TRBV10-3 with TRBJ2-2, with 8 bases identical to TRBD2. With 10 bases clipped from V and 7 bases from J, the junction kept 11 bases outside the gene matches. Germline CDR1 ENHRY, CDR2 SYGVKD. The CDR3 is 14 amino acids. The CDR3 sequence is CATRILAVGGELFF. As DNA, the CDR3 is TGTGCCACCCGCATACTAGCGGTTGGCGGGGAGCTGTTTTTT.

Concerning this clonotype: The junction and the germline gene differ at one end; a read error may be behind it. This chain links TRBV29-1 with TRBJ1-1, with a possible D match to TRBD1 (5 bases). The CDR3 sequence is 12 residues long. CDR1 is SQVTM, CDR2 ANQGSEA, per germline. CDR3 nucleotides: TGCAGCTTTAAAAGATCTGGGACTGAAGCTCTCTTT. This codes for CSFKRSGTEALF.

This clonotype was seen a handful of times. J is TRBJ1-2 and V is TRBV6-1, with D tentatively TRBD1 (5 bases). Germline lookup yields CDR1 MNHNS and CDR2 SASEGT. V was clipped by 1 base and J by 4 bases, with 10 bases between them. CDR3 length: 14 residues. This CDR3 is CASSEEGSGYGYTF. Here the CDR3 DNA reads TGTGCCAGCAGTGAAGAGGGGAGCGGCTATGGCTACACCTTC.

This sequence joins TRBV12-3 or TRBV12-4 and TRBJ1-4, with 9 bases identical to TRBD1. Germline trimming cut 5 bases from V and 6 bases from J; bases unmatched to any gene: 13. This CDR3 spans 17 amino acids. The CDR3 DNA is TGTGCCAGCAGTCCGGGACAGGGAAGAGGACGGGATGAAAAACTGTTTTTT. Translating gives CASSPGQGRGRDEKLFF.

This clonotype was counted only a few times. The chain has TRBV4-3 and TRBJ2-7, with D tentatively TRBD2 (5 bases). This CDR3 region has 15 residues. From germline, CDR1 is LGHNA and CDR2 YSLEER. V shed 0 bases and J shed 3 bases, with 12 bases lying between them. CDR3 bases: TGCGCCAGCAGCCAAGAAGCCCATGGAGGCTACGAGCAGTACTTC. Encoded protein: CASSQEAHGGYEQYF.

CDR3 coding DNA: TGCAGTGCTAGAGATCAAGGACAGGGGGCGGGAACCGGGGAGCTGTTTTTT. It codes for CSARDQGQGAGTGELFF. This sequence joins TRBV20-1 and TRBJ2-2; 11 bases match TRBD1. CDR1 and CDR2 (germline): DFQATT, SNEGSKA (reference sequence). V shed 0 bases, J shed 5 bases, and the junction held 8 bases outside the gene matches. The CDR3 contains 17 residues.

The table lists this clonotype with a few counts. V gene TRBV14 combines with J gene TRBJ2-7; D is perhaps TRBD1 (6 bases). V lost 3 bases and J lost 0, with 15 bases in between. Germline CDR1 is SGHDN and CDR2 is FVKESK. CDR3 size: 16 residues. CDR3 amino acids: CASSHLSWDISYEQYF. The CDR3 coding sequence is TGTGCCAGCAGCCACCTCAGTTGGGACATCTCCTACGAGCAGTACTTC.

In this sample, this clonotype turned up many times. The rearrangement joins TRBV4-1 to TRBJ2-7; 9 nucleotides line up with TRBD1. Germline-derived CDR1 and CDR2 are MGHRA and YSYEKL. The CDR3 has 16 residues. Trimming took 3 bases from V and 0 from J; bases not matched to a gene: 6. The CDR3 DNA is TGCGCCAGCAGCCAGGCCGGGACAGGGAGCTCCTACGAGCAGTACTTC. Amino acid sequence: CASSQAGTGSSYEQYF.

As for this clonotype: Since the CDR3 does not end with the conserved phenylalanine or tryptophan, this likely comes from a read error. The genes are TRBV7-2 and TRBJ2-7; D uncertain. The CDR3 runs to 12 residues. V was pared by 6 bases and J by 1 base, with 7 bases between. Germline-derived CDR1 and CDR2 are SGHTA and FQGNSA. The CDR3 loop is CASSLGSYEQYI. The CDR3 region has the DNA TGTGCCAGCAGTCTGGGTTCCTACGAGCAGTACATC.

This clonotype was seen more than once but under ten times. The chain combines TRBV4-1 with TRBJ2-1; 10 bases align to TRBD2. V dropped 1 base and J dropped 8; count of bases not matched to a gene: 8. Germline V gene sequence: CDR1 MGHRA, CDR2 YSYEKL. This CDR3 has 16 amino acids. The CDR3 protein is CASSQGAGGPVHEQFF. CDR3 DNA: TGCGCCAGCAGCCAAGGAGCGGGGGGGCCGGTTCATGAGCAGTTCTTC.

This clonotype was counted only a few times. This chain joins TRBV4-2 and TRBJ1-3, with D maybe TRBD1 (5 bases). Germline-derived CDR1 and CDR2 are LGHNA and YNFKEQ. V lost 6 bases to trimming and J lost 6 bases, with 18 bases between them. The CDR3 consists of 15 residues. CDR3 in DNA: TGTGCCAGCAGGAGAGAAAAGACAGCCCCAAACACCATATATTTT. It yields the protein CASRREKTAPNTIYF.

This clonotype appeared a few times. This chain links TRBV5-1 with TRBJ1-2; D is possibly TRBD1 (6 bases). In germline, CDR1 is SGHRS, CDR2 YFSETQ. With 3 bases removed from V and 8 bases from J, the gap between germline ends came to 11 bases. This CDR3 spans 12 amino acids. The CDR3 protein is CASSWTASGYTF. CDR3 DNA: TGCGCCAGCAGCTGGACAGCGAGCGGCTACACCTTC.

This clonotype was detected a few times. The gene calls are TRBV4-2 and TRBJ2-3, with D possibly matching TRBD1 (5 bases). Germline V gene data show CDR1 as LGHNA and CDR2 as YNFKEQ. There are 15 residues in the CDR3. Trimming shortened V by 0 bases and J by 6 bases, and 13 bases separated the two germline ends. As DNA, the CDR3 is TGTGCCAGCAGCCAAGATGCTGGCAGGGATGATACGCAGTATTTT. Its translation is CASSQDAGRDDTQYF.

The CDR3 coding sequence is TGCAGTGCTTTAAGACAGGGATTAATGGAACTGTTTTTT. Amino acid sequence: CSALRQGLMELFF. V gene TRBV20-1 combines with J gene TRBJ1-4, with TRBD1 identical over 7 bases. The germline V gene has CDR1 DFQATT and CDR2 SNEGSKA (reference sequence). This CDR3 is built from 13 residues. J lost 12 bases, V lost 5 bases, and 12 bases had no gene match.

This sequence joins TRBV12-3 or TRBV12-4 and TRBJ1-5; D is uncertain. V shed 2 bases and J shed 4 bases, with 15 bases lying between them. The CDR3 totals 16 residues. This chain's CDR3 is CASSLLGPGWNQPQHF. Here the CDR3 DNA reads TGTGCCAGCAGTTTATTGGGTCCGGGATGGAATCAGCCCCAGCATTTT.